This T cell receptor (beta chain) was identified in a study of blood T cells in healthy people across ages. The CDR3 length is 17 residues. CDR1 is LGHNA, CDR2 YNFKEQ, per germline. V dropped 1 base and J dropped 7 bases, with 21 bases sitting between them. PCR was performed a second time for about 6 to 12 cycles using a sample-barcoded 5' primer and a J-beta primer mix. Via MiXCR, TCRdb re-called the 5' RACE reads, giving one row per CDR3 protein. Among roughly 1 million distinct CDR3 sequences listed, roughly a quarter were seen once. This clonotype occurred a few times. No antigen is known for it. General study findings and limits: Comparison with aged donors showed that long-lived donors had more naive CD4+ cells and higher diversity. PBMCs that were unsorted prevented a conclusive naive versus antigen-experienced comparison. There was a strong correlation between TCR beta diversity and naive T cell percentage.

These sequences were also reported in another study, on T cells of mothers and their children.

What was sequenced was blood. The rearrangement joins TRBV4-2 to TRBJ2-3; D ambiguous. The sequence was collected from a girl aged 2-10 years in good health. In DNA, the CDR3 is TGTGCCAGCAGCCAAGCTAGGGTTCTAGACAAGACATATACGCAGTATTTT. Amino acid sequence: CASSQARVLDKTYTQYF.